One sample yielded the 20 T cell receptor beta chains listed below, sequenced in a study of CXCR3-negative and CXCR3-positive naive CD8 T cells. Study findings and constraints: Comparison of naive cells showed more hydrophobic TRB CDR3s in CXCR3-positive than in CXCR3-negative naive cells.

Their antigen targets remain unknown. TRB cDNA libraries were made by UMI-labeled 5' RACE. TCRdb reworked the 5' RACE reads into one entry per CDR3 protein, no DNA. The sample yields nearly 110,000 distinct CDR3 sequences, of which the top ten take up approximately 0.37%. The sample comprised naive CXCR3+ CD8+ T cells from blood. This sample's subset: CD45RO-CCR7+CD27+CD95- naive CD8+ T cells expressing CXCR3 (TNR3+). The receptors originated from a human donor in good health. Some clones in this sample may be carry-over from other donors' samples.

The CDR3 spells CASSLFFRDYNEQFF. The gene calls are TRBV5-6 and TRBJ2-1; absent DNA, TCRdb's TRBD1 call cannot be checked. The germline gives CDR1 SGHDT, CDR2 YYEEEE. The CDR3 is 15 residues long. Together with reference TRBV5-6 and TRBJ2-1, the CDR3 gives the full variable domain: DAGVTQSPTHLIKTRGQQVTLRCSPKSGHDTVSWYQQALGQGPQFIFQYYEEEERQRGNFPDRFSGHQFPNYSSELNVNALLLGDSALYLCASSLFFRDYNEQFFGPGTRLTVL.

The genes are TRBV29-1 and TRBJ2-1; TCRdb's D call, TRBD1, is unchecked because there is no DNA. This CDR3 comprises 17 residues. Germline V gene sequence: CDR1 SQVTM, CDR2 ANQGSEA. The CDR3 protein is CSVELVAATPMGDEQFF.

V and J are TRBV7-9 and TRBJ1-1. Germline V gene lookup returns CDR1 SEHNR and CDR2 FQNEAQ (reference sequence). This CDR3 is built from 16 residues. CDR3 region: CASSLARGGGNTEAFF.

This rearrangement joins TRBV7-3 to TRBJ2-3. Germline CDR1 and CDR2: SGHTA and FQGTGA. The CDR3 is made up of 14 amino acids. The CDR3 loop reads CASSLLPTASTQYF.

The chain combines TRBV7-9 with TRBJ2-5. CDR3 length: 14 amino acids. Germline CDR1 reads SEHNR; CDR2 reads FQNEAQ (reference sequence). CDR3 sequence: CASSQQKVRETQYF. The entire variable domain, with the rest obtained from reference TRBV7-9 and TRBJ2-5, is as follows: DTGVSQNPRHKITKRGQNVTFRCDPISEHNRLYWYRQTLGQGPEFLTYFQNEAQLEKSRLLSDRFSAERPKGSFSTLEIQRTEQGDSAMYLCASSQQKVRETQYFGPGTRLLVL.

The chain carries TRBV29-1 and TRBJ2-7; TCRdb's D call, TRBD1, is unchecked because there is no DNA. The length of the CDR3 is 15 residues. Germline CDR1 SQVTM, CDR2 ANQGSEA. The CDR3 is CSVFSPGLGAYEQYF.

V gene TRBV14 combines with J gene TRBJ1-2; TCRdb gives TRBD1 as the D gene, but with no DNA this cannot be confirmed. The CDR3 loop spans 14 amino acids. Germline CDR1 and CDR2: SGHDN and FVKESK. The CDR3 sequence: CASSPGQGAWGYTF.

The chain carries TRBV25-1 and TRBJ2-7. CDR1 and CDR2 from the germline V gene are MGHDK and SYGVNS. This CDR3 is built from 12 residues. CDR3 loop: CASSETGVEQYF.

The CDR3 loop reads CASSPPQLDNEQFF. This rearrangement joins TRBV4-2 to TRBJ2-1; checking the TCRdb D call of TRBD1 is not possible without DNA. Germline lookup yields CDR1 LGHNA and CDR2 YNFKEQ. The CDR3 runs 14 residues.

V gene TRBV12-3 or TRBV12-4 combines with J gene TRBJ1-1; TCRdb's D call of TRBD1 is untestable without DNA. The CDR3 extends over 13 amino acids. The CDR3 here is CASSPLGNTEAFF.

This chain uses TRBV7-8 with TRBJ2-7. In germline, CDR1 is SGHVS, CDR2 FQNEAQ. This CDR3 is built from 14 residues. Here the CDR3 reads CASSLAVTGYEQYF.

The chain couples TRBV7-9 to TRBJ1-2; the D call of TRBD1 rests on TCRdb alone, since no DNA is present to check it. CDR1 and CDR2 (germline): SEHNR, FQNEAQ (reference sequence). The length of the CDR3 is 12 residues. CDR3 residues: CASSRGGKGYTF.

The J gene is TRBJ2-7, the V gene TRBV29-1; the TCRdb D gene call, TRBD1, has no DNA to confirm it. The CDR3 consists of 13 residues. Per germline, CDR1 SQVTM and CDR2 ANQGSEA. CDR3 protein: CSVGETGAYEQYF.

This chain connects TRBV6-6 to TRBJ1-5; TCRdb's D call of TRBD1 is untestable without DNA. Germline V CDR1 and CDR2: MNHNY, SVGAGI (reference sequence). The CDR3 totals 14 residues. The CDR3 here is CASRPTGGNQPQHF.

The chain recombines TRBV7-8 with TRBJ1-2; the TCRdb D gene call, TRBD1, has no DNA to confirm it. Germline V lookup: CDR1 SGHVS, CDR2 FQNEAQ. This CDR3 contains 14 residues. This CDR3 is CASSPEGGYYGYTF.

This rearrangement joins TRBV9 to TRBJ2-5; the TCRdb call, TRBD1, lacks DNA for checking. CDR3 size: 13 residues. The V gene's germline CDR1 is SGDLS and CDR2 YYNGEE. The CDR3 spells CASSLPPLETQYF. The variable domain in full, completed from reference TRBV9 and TRBJ2-5, reads DSGVTQTPKHLITATGQRVTLRCSPRSGDLSVYWYQQSLDQGLQFLIQYYNGEERAKGNILERFSAQQFPDLHSELNLSSLELGDSALYFCASSLPPLETQYFGPGTRLLVL.

The V call is TRBV7-3, the J call TRBJ2-7; TCRdb selects TRBD1, and the lack of DNA leaves this call unchecked. CDR3 length: 14 amino acids. Looked up from germline, CDR1 is SGHTA and CDR2 is FQGTGA. The CDR3 here is CASSWGGSSYEQYF.

The rearrangement joins TRBV6-6 to TRBJ2-5; TCRdb proposes TRBD1, but this gene call is untestable without DNA. This CDR3 region has 14 residues. Germline loops: CDR1 MNHNY, CDR2 SVGAGI (reference sequence). The CDR3 loop is CASSSEGGPETQYF.

The CDR3 here is CASSSTGSGIVNEQFF. The chain carries TRBV27 and TRBJ2-1; TCRdb's D gene call, TRBD2, goes unchecked for lack of DNA. The CDR3 totals 16 residues. Germline values: CDR1 MNHEY, CDR2 SMNVEV (reference sequence).

CDR3 amino acids: CASSSISSGGNEQFF. The rearrangement joins TRBV5-1 to TRBJ2-1; as DNA is missing, the TRBD1 call by TCRdb cannot be tested. CDR3 size: 15 residues. CDR1 SGHRS and CDR2 YFSETQ come from the germline V gene. Full variable domain (remainder filled in from reference TRBV5-1 and TRBJ2-1): KAGVTQTPRYLIKTRGQQVTLSCSPISGHRSVSWYQQTPGQGLQFLFEYFSETQRNKGNFPGRFSGRQFSNSRSEMNVSTLELGDSALYLCASSSISSGGNEQFFGPGTRLTVL.